The rows below give T cell receptor beta chains drawn from one sample of a study of blood T cell repertoires in COVID-19. Profiling relied on immunoSEQ multiplex PCR, and the TCRdb table lists in-frame clones only, not all of them. This repertoire shows about 200,000 clones, about nine tenths found once; its top ten account for 1.5% to 2%. Sample: peripheral blood. These TCRs come from a man younger than 35 with active or convalescent COVID-19. Both conserved end residues are part of each CDR3. Each record gives: D gene, J gene, clone size, V gene, CDR3 protein, CDR3 DNA. D genes are given only for firm matches. Rows give clone size only sometimes, using once, few, many, or a class for an expanded clone.

D gene: TRBD1
J gene: TRBJ2-7
clone size: .
V gene: TRBV27
CDR3 protein: CASSSPGTGLYEQYF
CDR3 DNA: TGTGCCAGCAGTTCCCCCGGGACAGGGTTGTACGAGCAGTACTTC

D gene: TRBD2
J gene: TRBJ2-7
clone size: .
V gene: TRBV3-1/TRBV3-2
CDR3 protein: CASSPGLVVRYEQYF
CDR3 DNA: TGTGCCAGCAGCCCCGGACTAGTCGTTAGGTACGAGCAGTACTTC

D gene: TRBD1
J gene: TRBJ1-5
clone size: .
V gene: TRBV5-6
CDR3 protein: CASSRTGSNQPQHF
CDR3 DNA: TGTGCCAGCAGCCGGACAGGGAGCAATCAGCCCCAGCATTTT

D gene: .
J gene: TRBJ2-7
clone size: .
V gene: TRBV6-5
CDR3 protein: CASTRGRGSYEQYF
CDR3 DNA: TGTGCCAGCACCCGAGGGAGGGGGTCCTACGAGCAGTACTTC

D gene: TRBD1
J gene: TRBJ1-2
clone size: .
V gene: TRBV12-5
CDR3 protein: CASGLYPGQGGYTF
CDR3 DNA: TGTGCTAGTGGCCTATACCCGGGACAGGGGGGCTACACCTTC

D gene: TRBD1
J gene: TRBJ1-3
clone size: .
V gene: TRBV6-5
CDR3 protein: CASKEGQGYGNTIYF
CDR3 DNA: TGTGCCAGCAAGGAAGGACAGGGGTATGGAAACACCATATATTTT

D gene: TRBD1
J gene: TRBJ1-1
clone size: .
V gene: TRBV5-1
CDR3 protein: CASSFGTAGVNTEAFF
CDR3 DNA: TGCGCCAGCAGCTTTGGGACAGCTGGAGTGAACACTGAAGCTTTCTTT

D gene: .
J gene: TRBJ2-7
clone size: few
V gene: TRBV10-2
CDR3 protein: CASGLGGEQYF
CDR3 DNA: TGCGCCAGCGGCTTGGGGGGCGAGCAGTACTTC

D gene: TRBD1
J gene: TRBJ2-7
clone size: .
V gene: TRBV3-1/TRBV3-2
CDR3 protein: CASSQGTGGYEQYF
CDR3 DNA: TGTGCCAGCAGCCAGGGGACAGGGGGCTACGAGCAGTACTTC

D gene: .
J gene: TRBJ2-7
clone size: .
V gene: TRBV10-3
CDR3 protein: CAIKGDIGDAYEQYF
CDR3 DNA: TGTGCCATCAAGGGGGACATCGGGGACGCCTACGAGCAGTACTTC

D gene: .
J gene: TRBJ2-3
clone size: .
V gene: TRBV4-3
CDR3 protein: CASSQDLGASTDTQYF
CDR3 DNA: TGCGCCAGCAGCCAAGATTTGGGGGCCTCCACAGATACGCAGTATTTT

D gene: TRBD2
J gene: TRBJ2-7
clone size: once
V gene: TRBV7-6
CDR3 protein: CASSLVFPGAGDEQYF
CDR3 DNA: TGTGCCAGCAGCTTAGTCTTCCCGGGCGCGGGGGACGAGCAGTACTTC

D gene: TRBD1
J gene: TRBJ1-6
clone size: once
V gene: TRBV30
CDR3 protein: CAWSVRGQGSLNSPLHF
CDR3 DNA: TGTGCCTGGAGTGTGAGAGGACAGGGAAGTCTGAATTCACCCCTCCACTTT

D gene: .
J gene: TRBJ1-3
clone size: once
V gene: TRBV2
CDR3 protein: CASSEEQGPGNTIYF
CDR3 DNA: TGTGCCAGCAGTGAAGAGCAGGGCCCTGGAAACACCATATATTTT

D gene: TRBD1
J gene: TRBJ2-2
clone size: .
V gene: TRBV6-5
CDR3 protein: CASRRTGANTGELFF
CDR3 DNA: TGTGCCAGCAGGAGGACAGGCGCGAACACCGGGGAGCTGTTTTTT

D gene: .
J gene: TRBJ1-1
clone size: few
V gene: TRBV27
CDR3 protein: CASSPNGLGSPWFF
CDR3 DNA: TGTGCCAGCAGTCCCAACGGCTTGGGCTCGCCATGGTTTTTT

D gene: TRBD1
J gene: TRBJ1-2
clone size: .
V gene: TRBV19
CDR3 protein: CASSMGQNSWEGYTF
CDR3 DNA: TGTGCCAGTAGTATGGGACAGAATTCATGGGAAGGCTACACCTTC

D gene: TRBD1
J gene: TRBJ1-2
clone size: .
V gene: TRBV27
CDR3 protein: CASSFGQGAVNYGYTF
CDR3 DNA: TGTGCCAGCAGTTTTGGTCAGGGGGCGGTAAACTATGGCTACACCTTC

D gene: .
J gene: TRBJ1-6
clone size: .
V gene: TRBV14
CDR3 protein: CASSNGQAYNSPLHF
CDR3 DNA: TGTGCCAGCAGCAACGGACAAGCCTATAATTCACCCCTCCACTTT

D gene: .
J gene: TRBJ2-7
clone size: .
V gene: TRBV7-8
CDR3 protein: CASSLEGVTYEQYF
CDR3 DNA: TGTGCCAGCAGCTTAGAAGGGGTCACCTACGAGCAGTACTTC

D gene: .
J gene: TRBJ1-5
clone size: .
V gene: TRBV4-1
CDR3 protein: CASSPQQENSNQPQHF
CDR3 DNA: TGCGCCAGCAGCCCTCAACAGGAAAATAGCAATCAGCCCCAGCATTTT

D gene: .
J gene: TRBJ2-7
clone size: few
V gene: TRBV13
CDR3 protein: CASSLGFSEQYF
CDR3 DNA: TGTGCCAGCAGTTTAGGTTTTAGCGAGCAGTACTTC

D gene: .
J gene: TRBJ1-1
clone size: .
V gene: TRBV5-1
CDR3 protein: CASSRRDVNTEAFF
CDR3 DNA: TGCGCCAGCAGCCGGAGGGACGTGAACACTGAAGCTTTCTTT

D gene: .
J gene: TRBJ1-4
clone size: .
V gene: TRBV29-1
CDR3 protein: CSVEDSRRGRGKLFF
CDR3 DNA: TGCAGCGTTGAAGATTCCAGGAGGGGAAGGGGAAAACTGTTTTTT

D gene: TRBD1
J gene: TRBJ1-1
clone size: .
V gene: TRBV29-1
CDR3 protein: CSVTGQGGTEAFF
CDR3 DNA: TGCAGCGTGACCGGACAGGGGGGAACTGAAGCTTTCTTT

D gene: .
J gene: TRBJ1-2
clone size: .
V gene: TRBV30
CDR3 protein: CAWSVRMTDYGYTF
CDR3 DNA: TGTGCCTGGAGTGTACGGATGACAGACTATGGCTACACCTTC

D gene: .
J gene: TRBJ1-1
clone size: once
V gene: TRBV30
CDR3 protein: CAWRTQGGIEAFF
CDR3 DNA: TGTGCCTGGAGAACCCAGGGAGGGATTGAAGCTTTCTTT

D gene: .
J gene: TRBJ2-7
clone size: .
V gene: TRBV5-4
CDR3 protein: CASSFGGDDGSYEQYF
CDR3 DNA: TGTGCCAGCAGCTTCGGCGGGGATGATGGGTCCTACGAGCAGTACTTC

D gene: TRBD1
J gene: TRBJ1-2
clone size: .
V gene: TRBV6-5
CDR3 protein: CASSRTTQGAGYTF
CDR3 DNA: TGTGCCAGCAGCCGGACAACACAGGGGGCTGGCTACACCTTC

D gene: TRBD1
J gene: TRBJ2-7
clone size: .
V gene: TRBV6-5
CDR3 protein: CASITMTGLYEQYF
CDR3 DNA: TGTGCCAGCATTACAATGACAGGGCTTTACGAGCAGTACTTC

D gene: .
J gene: TRBJ1-6
clone size: .
V gene: TRBV18
CDR3 protein: CASSPSRDNSPLHF
CDR3 DNA: TGTGCCAGCTCACCATCACGGGATAATTCACCCCTCCACTTT

D gene: TRBD1
J gene: TRBJ1-1
clone size: .
V gene: TRBV19
CDR3 protein: CASSNRDSPTEAFF
CDR3 DNA: TGTGCCAGTAGTAACCGGGACAGCCCCACTGAAGCTTTCTTT

D gene: .
J gene: TRBJ1-1
clone size: once
V gene: TRBV30
CDR3 protein: CAWRRDLNTEAFF
CDR3 DNA: TGTGCCTGGAGGAGGGATCTTAACACTGAAGCTTTCTTT